This TCR beta chain derives from a study of T cells and Merkel cell carcinoma outcomes. This CDR3 has 16 amino acids. The ends lost 4 bases at V and 3 bases at J; junction bases unmatched: 4. Germline V CDR1 and CDR2: SGHTA, FQGNSA. Study findings and constraints: Repertoire plus T-cell density reportedly predicted Merkel cell carcinoma outcomes.

Notes on this clone: Its antigen is still unknown.

The method was immunoSEQ multiplex PCR; TCRdb's version includes in-frame clones alone and lacks a portion of them. The top ten hold around 2.5% of the sample, which has thousands of clones, around four fifths seen once. The TCR originated in a human donor with Merkel cell carcinoma. The chain recombines TRBV7-2 with TRBJ2-5; 14 bases line up with TRBD2. The sample taken for sequencing was tumor tissue from Merkel cell carcinoma. CDR3 region: CASSSRTSGGKETQYF. The CDR3 coding sequence is TGTGCCAGCAGCTCCCGGACTAGCGGGGGGAAAGAGACCCAGTACTTC.